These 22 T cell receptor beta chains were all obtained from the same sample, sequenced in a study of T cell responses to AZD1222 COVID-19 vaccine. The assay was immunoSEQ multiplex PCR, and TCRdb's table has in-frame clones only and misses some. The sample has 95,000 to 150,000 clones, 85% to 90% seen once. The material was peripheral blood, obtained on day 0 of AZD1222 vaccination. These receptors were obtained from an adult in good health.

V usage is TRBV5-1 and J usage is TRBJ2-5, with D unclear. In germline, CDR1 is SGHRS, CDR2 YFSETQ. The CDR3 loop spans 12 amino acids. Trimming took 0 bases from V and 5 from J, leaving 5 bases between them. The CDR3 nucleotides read TGCGCCAGCAGCTTGGGAAGGGAGACCCAGTACTTC. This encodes CASSLGRETQYF.

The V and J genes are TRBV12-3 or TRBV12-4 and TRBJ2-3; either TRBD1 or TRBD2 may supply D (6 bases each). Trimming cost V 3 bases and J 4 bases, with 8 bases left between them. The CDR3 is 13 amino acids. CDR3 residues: CASSFGGPDTQYF. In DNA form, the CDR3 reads TGTGCCAGCAGTTTTGGGGGGCCAGATACGCAGTATTTT.

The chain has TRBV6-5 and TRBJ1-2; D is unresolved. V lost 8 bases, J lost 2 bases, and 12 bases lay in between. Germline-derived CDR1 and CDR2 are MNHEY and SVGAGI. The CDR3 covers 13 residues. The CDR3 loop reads CASADAANYGYTF. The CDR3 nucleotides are TGTGCCAGCGCAGACGCGGCGAACTATGGCTACACCTTC.

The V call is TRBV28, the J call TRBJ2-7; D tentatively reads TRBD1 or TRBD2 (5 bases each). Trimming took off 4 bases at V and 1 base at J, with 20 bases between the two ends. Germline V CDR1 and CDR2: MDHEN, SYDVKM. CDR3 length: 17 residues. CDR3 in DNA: TGTGCCAGCAGTTATATACCCACGGGGCTCCATTCCTACGAGCAGTACTTC. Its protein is CASSYIPTGLHSYEQYF.

This chain's CDR3 is CASSKTGNTEAFF. CDR3 bases: TGTGCCAGTAGCAAGACAGGTAACACTGAAGCTTTCTTT. The rearrangement joins TRBV19 to TRBJ1-1; D possibly corresponds to TRBD1 (6 bases). Between the trimmed V and J ends, which lost 6 bases and 2 bases, there was a span of 10 bases. This CDR3 contains 13 residues. From germline, CDR1 is LNHDA and CDR2 SQIVND (reference sequence).

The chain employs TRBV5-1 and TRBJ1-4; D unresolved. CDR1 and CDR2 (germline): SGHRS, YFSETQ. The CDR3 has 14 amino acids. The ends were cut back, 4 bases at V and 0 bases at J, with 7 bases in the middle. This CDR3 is CASSTEATNEKLFF. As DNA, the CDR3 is TGCGCCAGCAGCACAGAAGCAACTAATGAAAAACTGTTTTTT. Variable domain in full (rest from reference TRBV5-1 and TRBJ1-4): KAGVTQTPRYLIKTRGQQVTLSCSPISGHRSVSWYQQTPGQGLQFLFEYFSETQRNKGNFPGRFSGRQFSNSRSEMNVSTLELGDSALYLCASSTEATNEKLFFGSGTQLSVL.

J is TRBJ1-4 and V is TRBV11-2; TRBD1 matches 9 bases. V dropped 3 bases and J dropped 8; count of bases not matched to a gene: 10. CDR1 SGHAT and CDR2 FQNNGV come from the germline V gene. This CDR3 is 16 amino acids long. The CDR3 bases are TGTGCCAGCAGCTTCAGAAGGACAGGGGTTCGAGAAAAACTGTTTTTT. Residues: CASSFRRTGVREKLFF. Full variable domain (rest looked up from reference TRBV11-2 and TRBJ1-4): EAGVAQSPRYKIIEKRQSVAFWCNPISGHATLYWYQQILGQGPKLLIQFQNNGVVDDSQLPKDRFSAERLKGVDSTLKIQPAKLEDSAVYLCASSFRRTGVREKLFFGSGTQLSVL.

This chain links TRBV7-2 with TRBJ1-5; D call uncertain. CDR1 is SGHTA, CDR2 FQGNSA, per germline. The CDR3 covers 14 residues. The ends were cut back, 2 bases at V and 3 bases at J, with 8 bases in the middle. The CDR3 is CASSLQSDNQPQHF. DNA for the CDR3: TGTGCCAGCAGCTTACAGTCAGACAATCAGCCCCAGCATTTT.

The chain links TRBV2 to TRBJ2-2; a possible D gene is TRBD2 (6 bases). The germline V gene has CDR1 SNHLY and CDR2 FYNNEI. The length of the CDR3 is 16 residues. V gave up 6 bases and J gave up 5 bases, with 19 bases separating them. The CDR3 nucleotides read TGTGCCAGCAGGGGCCCGGGACTCCCTCAAACCGGGGAGCTGTTTTTT. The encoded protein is CASRGPGLPQTGELFF.

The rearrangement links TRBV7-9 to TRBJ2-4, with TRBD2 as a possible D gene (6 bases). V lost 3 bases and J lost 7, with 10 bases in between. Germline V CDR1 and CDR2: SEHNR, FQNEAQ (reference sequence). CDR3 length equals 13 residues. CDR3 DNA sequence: TGTGCCAGCAGCTTCGGGGGATGGAACATTCAGTACTTC. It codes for CASSFGGWNIQYF. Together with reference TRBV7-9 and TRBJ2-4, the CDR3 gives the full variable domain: DTGVSQNPRHKITKRGQNVTFRCDPISEHNRLYWYRQTLGQGPEFLTYFQNEAQLEKSRLLSDRFSAERPKGSFSTLEIQRTEQGDSAMYLCASSFGGWNIQYFGAGTRLSVL.

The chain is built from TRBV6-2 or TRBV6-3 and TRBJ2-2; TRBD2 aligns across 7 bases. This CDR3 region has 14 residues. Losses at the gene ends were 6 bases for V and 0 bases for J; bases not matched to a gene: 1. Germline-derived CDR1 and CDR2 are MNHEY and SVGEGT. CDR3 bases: TGTGCCAGCAGCAGCGGGGCGAACACCGGGGAGCTGTTTTTT. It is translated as CASSSGANTGELFF.

The CDR3 region has the DNA TGCGCCAGCAGCCTAGGTGGGACAGGGGACGGCTACACCTTC. Amino acid sequence: CASSLGGTGDGYTF. This chain joins TRBV5-1 and TRBJ1-2, with TRBD1 identical over 10 bases. Germline assignment: CDR1 SGHRS and CDR2 YFSETQ. The CDR3 extends over 14 amino acids. J lost 8 bases, V lost 4 bases, and 8 bases had no gene match.

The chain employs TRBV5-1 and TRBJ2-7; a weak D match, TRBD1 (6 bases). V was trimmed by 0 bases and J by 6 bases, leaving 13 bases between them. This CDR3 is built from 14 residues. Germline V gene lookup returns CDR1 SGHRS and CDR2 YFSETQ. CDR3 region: CASSLAPGEREQYF. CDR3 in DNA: TGCGCCAGCAGCTTGGCACCAGGGGAGCGCGAGCAGTACTTC.

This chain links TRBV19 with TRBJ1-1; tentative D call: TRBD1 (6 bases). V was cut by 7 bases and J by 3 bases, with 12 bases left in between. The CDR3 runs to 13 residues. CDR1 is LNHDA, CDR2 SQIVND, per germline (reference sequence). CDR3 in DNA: TGTGCCAGTACCCAGGACAGAGACACTGAAGCTTTCTTT. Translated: CASTQDRDTEAFF.

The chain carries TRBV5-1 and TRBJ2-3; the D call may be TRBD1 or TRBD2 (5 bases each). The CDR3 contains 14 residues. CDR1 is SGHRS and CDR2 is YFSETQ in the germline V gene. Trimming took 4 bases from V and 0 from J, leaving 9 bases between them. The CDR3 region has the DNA TGCGCCAGCAGCCGGGACGCAAGCACAGATACGCAGTATTTT. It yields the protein CASSRDASTDTQYF.

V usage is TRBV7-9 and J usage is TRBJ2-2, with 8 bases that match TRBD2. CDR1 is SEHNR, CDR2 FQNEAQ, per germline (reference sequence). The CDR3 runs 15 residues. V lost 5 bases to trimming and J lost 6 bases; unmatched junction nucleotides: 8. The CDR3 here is CASSALSGGAGELFF. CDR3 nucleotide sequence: TGTGCCAGCAGCGCTTTATCGGGAGGGGCCGGGGAGCTGTTTTTT.

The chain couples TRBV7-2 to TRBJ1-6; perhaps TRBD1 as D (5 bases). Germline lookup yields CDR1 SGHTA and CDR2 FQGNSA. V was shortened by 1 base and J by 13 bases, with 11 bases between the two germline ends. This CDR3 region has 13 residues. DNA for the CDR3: TGTGCCAGCAGCTTAGGAGGGGCAACTCCCCTCCACTTT. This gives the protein CASSLGGATPLHF.

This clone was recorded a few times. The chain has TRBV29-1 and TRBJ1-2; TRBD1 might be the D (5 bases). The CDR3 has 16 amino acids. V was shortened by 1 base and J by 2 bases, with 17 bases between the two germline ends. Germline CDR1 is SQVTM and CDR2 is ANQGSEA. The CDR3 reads CSVEGRRDGANYGYTF. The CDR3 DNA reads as TGCAGCGTTGAAGGTCGGCGCGACGGGGCCAACTATGGCTACACCTTC.

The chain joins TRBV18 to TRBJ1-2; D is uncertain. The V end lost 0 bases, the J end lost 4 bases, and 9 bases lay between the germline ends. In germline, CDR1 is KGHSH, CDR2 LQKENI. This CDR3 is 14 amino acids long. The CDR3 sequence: CASSPPSRSYGYTF. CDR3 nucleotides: TGTGCCAGCTCACCACCAAGCAGGAGCTATGGCTACACCTTC. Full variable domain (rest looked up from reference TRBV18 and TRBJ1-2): NAGVMQNPRHLVRRRGQEARLRCSPMKGHSHVYWYRQLPEEGLKFMVYLQKENIIDESGMPKERFSAEFPKEGPSILRIQQVVRGDSAAYFCASSPPSRSYGYTFGSGTRLTVV.

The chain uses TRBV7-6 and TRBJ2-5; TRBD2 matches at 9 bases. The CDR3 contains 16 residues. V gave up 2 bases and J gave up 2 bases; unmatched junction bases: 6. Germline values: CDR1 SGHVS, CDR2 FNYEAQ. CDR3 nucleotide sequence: TGTGCCAGCAGCTTAATGGCTAGCGGGAATCAAGAGACCCAGTACTTC. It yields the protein CASSLMASGNQETQYF.

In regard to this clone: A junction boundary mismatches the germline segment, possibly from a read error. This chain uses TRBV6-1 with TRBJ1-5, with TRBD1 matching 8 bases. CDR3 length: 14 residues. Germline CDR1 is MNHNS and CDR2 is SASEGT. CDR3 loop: CASSEEGTGGITYF. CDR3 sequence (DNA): TGTGCCAGCAGTGAAGAGGGAACAGGGGGTATCACCTATTTT.

This CDR3 reads CAWSGDRGNSNQPQHF. The CDR3 DNA follows: TGTGCCTGGAGTGGGGACAGGGGGAATAGCAATCAGCCCCAGCATTTT. This chain links TRBV30 with TRBJ1-5, with 11 bases fitting TRBD1. The V gene end was trimmed by 1 base and the J gene end by 0 bases; junction bases not matched to a gene: 2. The CDR3 extends over 16 amino acids. Germline loops: CDR1 GTSNPN, CDR2 SVGIG (reference sequence).